The 12 T cell receptor beta chains below come from one sample, sequenced in a study of identical twins (dated by TCRdb to 2016 to 2017). The library came from 5' RACE. Sequenced using an Illumina HiSeq 2000. TCRdb handled the public reads itself, with Q25 trimming in fastp and clone calling in MiXCR, and kept productive beta chains. All rows with the same CDR3 protein become a single entry with the most common DNA and genes. In all, the sample holds about 450,000 distinct CDR3 sequences, and under 20% of those were seen once. Of the sample, 9% to 15% is held by the ten largest clones. Material: naive T cells sorted from blood. This specimen's cell subset or site label, interpreted: cells isolated with a human naive T-cell isolation kit. Receptors were obtained from a man aged 45-65 years in good health.

This sequence joins TRBV11-2 and TRBJ2-7, with 11 bases that match TRBD2. Losses at the gene ends were 5 bases for V and 4 bases for J; bases not matched to a gene: 7. Germline CDR1 is SGHAT and CDR2 is FQNNGV. CDR3 length: 15 amino acids. The CDR3 coding sequence is TGTGCCAGCAGCCAACATAGCGGGGGGGGATACGAGCAGTACTTC. It yields the protein CASSQHSGGGYEQYF.

This clonotype was observed at least ten times. The chain recombines TRBV2 with TRBJ1-2, with D perhaps matching TRBD1 (6 bases). Trimming took off 2 bases at V and 7 bases at J, with 17 bases between the two ends. Looked up from germline, CDR1 is SNHLY and CDR2 is FYNNEI. This CDR3 is built from 15 residues. The CDR3 spells CASSEWGATEGGYTF. The CDR3 nucleotides read TGTGCCAGCAGTGAATGGGGGGCAACAGAGGGTGGCTACACCTTC.

This chain connects TRBV6-2 or TRBV6-3 to TRBJ2-4, with D maybe TRBD2 (6 bases). CDR1 and CDR2 from the germline V gene are MNHEY and SVGEGT. V was trimmed by 5 bases and J by 4 bases, leaving 9 bases between them. The CDR3 loop spans 13 amino acids. The CDR3 DNA follows: TGTGCCAGCAGTCCGGCGGGAAAAAACATTCAGTACTTC. Protein product: CASSPAGKNIQYF.

The genes are TRBV2 and TRBJ2-5; 9 bases agree with TRBD2. Germline CDR1 and CDR2: SNHLY and FYNNEI. V lost 5 bases and J lost 3; bases outside the gene matches: 10. The CDR3 sequence is 16 residues long. The DNA for the CDR3 is TGTGCCAGCAGTCTCGCCCTGAGACTAGCGGAAGAGACCCAGTACTTC. Protein product: CASSLALRLAEETQYF.

This clonotype appeared many times. V is TRBV11-2 and J is TRBJ2-7, with D perhaps TRBD2 (5 bases). V lost 3 bases and J 3 bases, leaving 9 bases between the germline ends. Germline V CDR1 and CDR2: SGHAT, FQNNGV. The CDR3 totals 13 residues. CDR3 coding DNA: TGTGCCAGCAGCTTGAGCGGAGACTACGAGCAGTACTTC. Protein sequence: CASSLSGDYEQYF.

Concerning this clonotype itself: This may be a read error: a much more frequent sequence differs by one nucleotide. Here the CDR3 omits its conserved ending phenylalanine or tryptophan, so a read error is the likely source. The J gene is TRBJ2-1, the V gene TRBV24-1; possible D gene TRBD1, 5 bases. The CDR3 runs to 17 residues. Trimming removed 4 bases from V and 0 bases from J, with 15 bases in between. In germline, CDR1 is KGHDR, CDR2 SFDVKD. This CDR3 reads CATSDREATGSYNEQFS. Written as DNA, the CDR3 is TGTGCCACCAGTGACAGGGAAGCTACCGGCTCCTACAATGAGCAGTTCTCC.

This clonotype came up a few times. The rearrangement links TRBV5-6 to TRBJ1-2; no clear D gene. The CDR3 totals 12 residues. Trimming took 5 bases from V and 8 from J, leaving 13 bases between them. Germline V gene lookup returns CDR1 SGHDT and CDR2 YYEEEE. CDR3 sequence: CASRRTGWGYTF. In DNA form, the CDR3 reads TGTGCCAGCAGACGGACCGGGTGGGGCTACACCTTC.

There are a few counts of this clonotype. The DNA of the CDR3 is TGTGCCAGCAGCTTAGCGACTAGCGGGGGGAGGTCCTACAATGAGCAGTTCTTC. Translating it yields CASSLATSGGRSYNEQFF. The J gene is TRBJ2-1, the V gene TRBV7-2; 13 positions match TRBD2. Germline V gene sequence: CDR1 SGHTA, CDR2 FQGNSA. Unmatched junction bases numbered 3, after V lost 0 bases and J lost 1 base. The CDR3 has 18 residues.

This rearrangement joins TRBV28 to TRBJ2-7; no clear D gene. This CDR3 region has 14 residues. Germline-derived CDR1 and CDR2 are MDHEN and SYDVKM. Trimming took 6 bases from V and 6 from J, leaving 18 bases between them. In DNA form, the CDR3 reads TGTGCCAGCAGCGTTCCCGCGCTCAGTCCCGAGCAGTACTTC. Translating gives CASSVPALSPEQYF.

This chain joins TRBV28 and TRBJ2-1; D not certain. This CDR3 is 13 amino acids long. V was trimmed by 6 bases and J by 7 bases, leaving 13 bases between them. Germline loops: CDR1 MDHEN, CDR2 SYDVKM. CDR3 nucleotides: TGTGCCAGCAGGCCCCCTTGGGAAAATGAGCAGTTCTTC. Amino acids: CASRPPWENEQFF.

The gene calls are TRBV12-3 or TRBV12-4 and TRBJ2-1; no clear D gene. This CDR3 is 14 amino acids long. The V end was cut by 2 bases, the J end by 4 bases, with 9 bases between. The CDR3 DNA reads TGTGCCAGCAGTTTACCCGTTAAGTACAATGAGCAGTTCTTC. Its translation: CASSLPVKYNEQFF.

This clonotype was seen at least ten times. The chain recombines TRBV19 with TRBJ1-6; no clear D gene. CDR3 length equals 16 residues. Trimming shortened V by 3 bases and J by 5 bases, and 14 bases separated the two germline ends. Germline V CDR1 and CDR2: LNHDA, SQIVND (reference sequence). CDR3 DNA sequence: TGTGCCAGTAGTATGTTTATCAGAGGAGATAATTCACCCCTCCACTTT. The encoded protein is CASSMFIRGDNSPLHF.